A single sample is the source of the 14 T cell receptor beta chains below, sequenced in a study of T cell repertoires in cytomegalovirus infection. TCRdb used MiXCR to reprocess the reads, holding one entry per CDR3 protein. The sample includes about 920,000 distinct CDR3 sequences, roughly 30% of them seen just once. Which antigens these TCRs recognize remains unknown. Sequences were derived from cultured CD8+ T cells from PBMCs, sampled from culture after CMV antigen stimulation. The receptors stem from a human donor in good health (CMV status not recorded). Some clones in this sample may be carry-over from other donors' samples.

Only a few counts were recorded for this clonotype. The chain recombines TRBV6-1 with TRBJ1-4, with a tentative D call TRBD1 (6 bases). Trimming removed 7 bases from V and 12 bases from J, with 21 bases in between. The CDR3 runs 14 residues. Germline V gene data show CDR1 as MNHNS and CDR2 as SASEGT. The CDR3 DNA reads TGTGCCAGCAATAAGGGCAGGGGTATTGACGAACTGTTTTTT. Encoded protein: CASNKGRGIDELFF.

This clonotype was observed a few times. J is TRBJ2-1 and V is TRBV19, with D unresolved. The CDR3 length is 15 residues. Germline V gene lookup returns CDR1 LNHDA and CDR2 SQIVND (reference sequence). Between the trimmed V and J ends, which lost 1 base and 6 bases, there was a span of 13 bases. CDR3 in amino acids: CASSIASVSPNEQFF. The DNA for the CDR3 is TGTGCCAGTAGTATAGCCAGCGTCTCTCCCAATGAGCAGTTCTTC.

This chain joins TRBV14 and TRBJ2-7; D might be TRBD1 (6 bases). Trimming left V 4 bases short and J 2 bases short, with 15 bases between. Germline loops: CDR1 SGHDN, CDR2 FVKESK. The CDR3 is 15 amino acids. CDR3 sequence (DNA): TGTGCCAGCAGCCGGTACCGGGACAACCCCTACGAGCAGTACTTC. It encodes CASSRYRDNPYEQYF.

In its sample, this clonotype was seen a few times. This chain uses TRBV3-1 with TRBJ2-1; D not certain. V was clipped by 0 bases and J by 7 bases, with 13 bases between them. Germline CDR1 and CDR2: LGHDT and YNNKEL (reference sequence). The CDR3 consists of 15 residues. Written as DNA, the CDR3 is TGTGCCAGCAGCCAAGATCCCCCGGTAATGAATGAGCAGTTCTTC. Translation gives CASSQDPPVMNEQFF.

This rearrangement joins TRBV7-8 to TRBJ2-7; possibly TRBD1 or TRBD2 for D (5 bases each). The germline V gene encodes CDR1 SGHVS and CDR2 FQNEAQ. Trimming cost V 2 bases and J 6 bases, with 11 bases left between them. CDR3 size: 13 residues. The CDR3 region has the DNA TGTGCCAGCAGCTTACGAGGGGCCGGCGAGCAGTACGTC. It codes for CASSLRGAGEQYV.

Worth noting for this clonotype: The CDR3 does not close with the conserved phenylalanine or tryptophan, likely indicating a read error. The chain couples TRBV7-9 to TRBJ1-2; D is unresolved. This CDR3 contains 17 residues. Germline CDR1 reads SEHNR; CDR2 reads FQNEAQ (reference sequence). CDR3 in amino acids: CACSSWRFRAVFYGYTL. In DNA form, the CDR3 reads TGTGCCTGCAGTTCTTGGAGATTCCGGGCGGTGTTCTATGGCTACACCCTC.

The CDR3 sequence: CASSFIDANEKLFF. In DNA form, the CDR3 reads TGTGCCAGCAGTTTTATCGATGCTAATGAAAAACTGTTTTTT. This chain joins TRBV28 and TRBJ1-4; unclear D gene. V was trimmed by 3 bases and J by 3 bases, leaving 8 bases between them. This CDR3 comprises 14 residues. Looked up from germline, CDR1 is MDHEN and CDR2 is SYDVKM.

This chain links TRBV7-3 with TRBJ1-6; the match to TRBD1 covers 7 bases. With V trimmed by 4 bases and J by 9 bases, 15 bases remained unmatched. Germline CDR1 and CDR2: SGHTA and FQGTGA. This CDR3 comprises 17 residues. CDR3 nucleotide sequence: TGTGCCAGCAGCTCAACGAGGGGGCCCTACATGGGTTCACCCCTCCACTTT. Residues: CASSSTRGPYMGSPLHF.

This clonotype turned up a few times. The J gene is TRBJ2-3, the V gene TRBV11-3; 15 bases fit TRBD2. The V segment lost 1 base and the J segment 4 bases; nucleotides outside the gene matches: 12. This CDR3 is built from 20 residues. The V gene's germline CDR1 is SGHNT and CDR2 YENEEA. The CDR3 sequence is CASSLGPRTSGGARPDTQYF. The DNA of the CDR3 is TGTGCCAGCAGCTTAGGACCGCGGACTAGCGGGGGGGCCCGCCCAGATACGCAGTATTTT.

This clonotype has ten or more counts. The chain joins TRBV7-9 to TRBJ2-3, with 12 bases identical to TRBD2. Germline CDR1 is SEHNR and CDR2 is FQNEAQ (reference sequence). J lost 3 bases, V lost 5 bases, and 6 bases had no gene match. The CDR3 is made up of 16 amino acids. The DNA for the CDR3 is TGTGCCAGCAGCCCAACTAGCGGGGGGAGTACAGATACGCAGTATTTT. Translated: CASSPTSGGSTDTQYF.

This clonotype has just a few counts. The chain has TRBV7-6 and TRBJ2-7, with TRBD1 matching 8 bases. Germline CDR1 reads SGHVS; CDR2 reads FNYEAQ. After removal of 5 bases from V and 2 bases from J, the junction contained 5 bases not matched to a gene. The CDR3 covers 14 residues. CDR3 sequence: CASSQGANPYEQYF. The CDR3 DNA reads as TGTGCCAGCAGCCAGGGGGCAAATCCCTACGAGCAGTACTTC.

A few counts support this clonotype. The genes are TRBV20-1 and TRBJ2-1; 12 bases are a match to TRBD2. The CDR3 spans 17 residues. V dropped 6 bases and J dropped 3; count of bases not matched to a gene: 12. Germline V gene sequence: CDR1 DFQATT, CDR2 SNEGSKA (reference sequence). The CDR3 protein is CSAPALAGGLGYNEQFF. The CDR3 coding sequence is TGCAGTGCCCCGGCTCTAGCGGGGGGGCTGGGCTACAATGAGCAGTTCTTC.

This clonotype was detected a few times. The chain joins TRBV10-3 to TRBJ2-1; TRBD2 matches at 7 bases. In germline, CDR1 is ENHRY, CDR2 SYGVKD. The CDR3 has 14 amino acids. Trimming cost V 10 bases and J 2 bases; bases outside gene matches: 8. The CDR3, as DNA: TGTGCCACCTTCGGGGGGATACCCTACAATGAGCAGTTCTTC. It translates to CATFGGIPYNEQFF.

The chain joins TRBV12-5 to TRBJ2-1; D is uncertain. With 3 bases removed from V and 0 bases from J, the gap between germline ends came to 12 bases. CDR1 and CDR2 from the germline V gene are LGHNT and FRNRAP. CDR3 length: 16 amino acids. The CDR3 here is CASGFSTASSYNEQFF. Written as DNA, the CDR3 is TGTGCTAGTGGTTTCTCCACAGCGAGCTCCTACAATGAGCAGTTCTTC.